The following is a T cell receptor beta chain sequence with its context. It has no known antigen specificity. No per-base quality is available; no much larger clone lies one base away. The donors were included in the validation cohort of some 120 subjects, a group kept apart from the roughly 730-subject first cohort. Libraries were built with the immunoSEQ multiplex PCR assay. The study's processing was this. A statistical classification framework was built for diagnosing cytomegalovirus status from the catalog of TCR beta chain sequences. TCRdb carries this immuneACCESS record with in-frame sequences only. Its versions omit some clonotypes, under half of them owing to an unresolved V gene in the studies checked, with the rest unexplained. The V and J calls and the clone size are those of that table, but D and trimming were determined from the DNA. This sample gives 50,000 to 65,000 clones in total; 90% to 97% of them show up just once. The leading ten clones occupy 1.2% of the sample.

The data stem from a study of cytomegalovirus exposure and HLA in healthy donors (dated by TCRdb to 2016 to 2017). Study-level background: According to a later analysis, the approximately 120 validation repertoires were produced on the same platform as the 680 or so repertoires of the first cohort. The study aimed to test whether cataloging public T cell receptors could reveal signatures of past pathogen exposure. Along with the roughly 610-subject first cohort, a separate validation cohort of around 120 different subjects was used. To predict cytomegalovirus infection status, the study brought together high-throughput TCR immunosequencing, statistical association of individual TCRs with disease status, and machine learning. Here is what the overall study found, with its caveats: The classifier was reported to diagnose cytomegalovirus status with high specificity and sensitivity in both the original cohort and the validation cohort. In the study, 150 to 200 TCR beta chains were listed as associated with cytomegalovirus. Of the cluster scores, approximately 95% were above 0 in a later analysis, which found that TCRs clustered in the first cohort also tended to co-occur in the 90 to 150 validation repertoires. In vitro tests confirmed that a few of the cytomegalovirus-associated TCR beta chains recognize cytomegalovirus antigens. According to the authors, the approach could potentially be generalized to other disease states and immunological phenotypes. Across donors, most TCR sequences were observed very rarely, whereas some public TCRs were present in many individuals. A later analysis lacked HLA typing for the validation cohort, so it scored co-occurrence in that cohort across all 120 or so repertoires.

The sequencing input was PBMCs. This sequence was found in a woman aged 18-29 years in good health and CMV-seronegative.

Read as DNA, the sequence is TGTGCCAGCAGTGCACCATCGGGACTACCCCCTTACGAGCAGTACTTC. Protein translation: CASSAPSGLPPYEQYF. Recombination linked TRBV6-1 to TRBJ2-7; the junction holds 7 bases that match TRBD2. CDR1 and CDR2 are drawn from the germline V gene: MNHNS, SASEGT. V loses 4 bases at its end and J loses 4 bases; junction bases beyond the gene matches: 13. The CDR3 holds 16 amino acids from the cysteine to the phenylalanine. The only DNA kept is the CDR3, 48 bases in frame from the first base.